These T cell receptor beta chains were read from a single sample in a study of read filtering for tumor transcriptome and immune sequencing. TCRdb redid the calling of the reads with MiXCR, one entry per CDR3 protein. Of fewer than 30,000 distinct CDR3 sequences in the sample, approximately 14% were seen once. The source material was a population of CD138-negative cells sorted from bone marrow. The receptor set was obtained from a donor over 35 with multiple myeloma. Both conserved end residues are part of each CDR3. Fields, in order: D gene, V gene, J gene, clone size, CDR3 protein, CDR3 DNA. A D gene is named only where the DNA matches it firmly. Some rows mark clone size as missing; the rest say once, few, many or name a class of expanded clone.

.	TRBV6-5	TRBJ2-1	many	CASSYSGSYNEQFF	TGTGCCAGCAGTTACTCTGGCAGTTACAATGAGCAGTTCTTC
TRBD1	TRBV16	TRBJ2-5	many	CASSQSDREQETQYF	TGTGCCAGCAGCCAATCGGACAGGGAACAAGAGACCCAGTACTTC
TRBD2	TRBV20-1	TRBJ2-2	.	CSAKPPGLVTGELFF	TGCAGTGCCAAACCACCGGGACTAGTTACTGGGGAGCTGTTTTTT
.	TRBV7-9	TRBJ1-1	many	CASSLVGVGTEAFF	TGTGCCAGCAGCTTAGTCGGGGTTGGCACTGAAGCTTTCTTT
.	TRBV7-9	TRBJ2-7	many	CASSADHYEQYF	TGTGCCAGCAGCGCGGACCACTACGAGCAGTACTTC
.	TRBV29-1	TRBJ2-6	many	CSVEEEFSGANVLTF	TGCAGCGTTGAAGAGGAGTTCTCTGGGGCCAACGTCCTGACTTTC
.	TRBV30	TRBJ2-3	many	CAWSVPGVPDTQYF	TGTGCCTGGAGTGTACCGGGGGTTCCAGATACGCAGTATTTT
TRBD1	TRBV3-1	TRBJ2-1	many	CASSHTQGVIEQFF	TGTGCCAGCAGCCATACACAGGGGGTTATTGAGCAGTTCTTC
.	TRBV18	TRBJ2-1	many	CASSPPGAVEQFF	TGTGCCAGCTCACCACCAGGAGCGGTTGAGCAGTTCTTC
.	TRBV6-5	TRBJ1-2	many	CASRRQTANGYTF	TGTGCCAGCAGACGACAGACAGCGAACGGCTACACCTTC
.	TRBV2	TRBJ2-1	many	CASMSGPYNEQFF	TGTGCCAGTATGTCGGGCCCGTACAATGAGCAGTTCTTC
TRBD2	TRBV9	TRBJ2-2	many	CASSVRGGTGYTGELFF	TGTGCCAGCAGCGTACGGGGGGGAACGGGGTACACCGGGGAGCTGTTTTTT
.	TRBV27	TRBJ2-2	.	CASTEIHRGAVF	TGTGCCAGCACGGAGATTCACCGGGGAGCTGTTTTT
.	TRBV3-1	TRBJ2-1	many	CASSLLDSYNEQFF	TGTGCCAGCAGCTTACTAGACTCCTACAATGAGCAGTTCTTC
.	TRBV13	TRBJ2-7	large	CASSLMGTVPYEQYF	TGTGCCAGCAGCCTGATGGGCACGGTCCCCTACGAGCAGTACTTC
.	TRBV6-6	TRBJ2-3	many	CASTLEGKITDTQYF	TGTGCCAGCACCCTTGAGGGGAAAATCACAGATACGCAGTATTTT
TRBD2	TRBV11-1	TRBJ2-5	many	CASSSVLSGRNQETQYF	TGTGCCAGCAGCTCAGTTCTAAGCGGGAGGAACCAAGAGACCCAGTACTTC
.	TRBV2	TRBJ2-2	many	CASSGGGQNTGELFF	TGTGCCAGCAGTGGAGGCGGACAAAACACCGGGGAGCTGTTTTTT
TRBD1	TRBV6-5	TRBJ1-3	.	CASSTQGDRSGNTIYF	TGTGCCAGCAGTACACAGGGGGATCGCTCTGGAAACACCATATATTTT
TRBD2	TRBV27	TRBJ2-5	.	CASSPGTSGVTQYF	TGTGCCAGCAGTCCCGGGACTAGCGGAGTAACCCAGTACTTC
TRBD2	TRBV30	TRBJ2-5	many	CAWRTSGQETQYF	TGTGCCTGGAGAACTAGCGGGCAAGAGACCCAGTACTTC
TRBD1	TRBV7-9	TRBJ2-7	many	CASSSGQGGYEQYF	TGTGCCAGCAGCTCTGGACAGGGGGGCTACGAGCAGTACTTC
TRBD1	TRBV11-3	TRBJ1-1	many	CASSFRGTEAFF	TGTGCCAGCAGCTTCAGGGGGACTGAAGCTTTCTTT
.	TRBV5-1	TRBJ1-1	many	CASSFEGRGNTEAFF	TGCGCCAGCAGCTTTGAGGGGCGCGGAAACACTGAAGCTTTCTTT
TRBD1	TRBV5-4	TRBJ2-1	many	CASRQDRGTYNEQLF	TGTGCCAGCAGGCAGGACAGGGGTACCTACAATGAGCAGCTCTTC
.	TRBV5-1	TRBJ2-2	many	CASSPRQATTGELFF	TGCGCCAGCAGCCCCCGACAGGCGACCACCGGGGAGCTGTTTTTT
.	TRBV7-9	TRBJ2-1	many	CASSPARAGYNEQFF	TGTGCCAGCAGCCCCGCTAGGGCTGGGTACAATGAGCAGTTCTTC
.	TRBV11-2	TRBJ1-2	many	CASSSDRRNGYTF	TGTGCCAGCAGCTCAGACAGACGGAACGGCTACACCTTC
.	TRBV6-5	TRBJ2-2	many	CASSYLFRWTNTGELFF	TGTGCCAGCAGTTACCTCTTTAGGTGGACGAACACCGGGGAGCTGTTTTTT
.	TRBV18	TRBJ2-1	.	CASSPLDGSMHNEQFF	TGTGCCAGCTCACCACTGGACGGGAGTATGCACAATGAGCAGTTCTTC
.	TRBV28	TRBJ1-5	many	CASSLITGYRQPSSQPQHF	TGTGCCAGCAGTTTAATCACAGGGTATCGACAACCAAGTTCTCAGCCCCAGCATTTT
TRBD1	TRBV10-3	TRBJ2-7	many	CASQQGYEQYF	TGTGCCTCCCAACAGGGGTACGAGCAGTACTTC
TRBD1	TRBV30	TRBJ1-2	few	CAWTTGANGYTF	TGTGCCTGGACGACAGGGGCTAATGGCTACACCTTC
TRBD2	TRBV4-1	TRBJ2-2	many	CASSQDQLAGVIGELFF	TGCGCCAGCAGCCAAGATCAGTTAGCGGGAGTTATCGGGGAGCTGTTTTTT
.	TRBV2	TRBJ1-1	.	CASGTHRVNTEAFF	TGTGCCAGCGGGACCCATCGAGTGAACACTGAAGCTTTCTTT
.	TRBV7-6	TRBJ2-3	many	CASSAPLGVTDTQYF	TGTGCCAGCAGCGCACCCCTGGGAGTCACAGATACGCAGTATTTT
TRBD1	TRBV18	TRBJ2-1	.	CASPPMQGVNNEQFF	TGTGCCAGCCCACCAATGCAGGGGGTAAACAATGAGCAGTTCTTC
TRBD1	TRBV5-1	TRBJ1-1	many	CASSPGQGRYTEAFF	TGCGCCAGCAGCCCAGGACAGGGGAGGTACACTGAAGCTTTCTTT
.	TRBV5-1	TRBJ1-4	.	CASSLEGGRGEKLFF	TGCGCCAGCAGCTTGGAGGGGGGGCGCGGTGAAAAACTGTTTTTT
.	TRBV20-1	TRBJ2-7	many	CSARDSRRPSEQYF	TGCAGTGCTAGAGATTCCAGGCGTCCTTCCGAGCAGTACTTC
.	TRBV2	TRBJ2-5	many	CASRDRLSGSGQETQYF	TGTGCCAGCAGGGACAGGTTAAGCGGGAGCGGACAAGAGACCCAGTACTTC